The source of this T cell receptor beta chain is a study of OX40 agonist ivuxolimab in advanced cancers. About the research overall: At 0.01 to 10 mg/kg, ivuxolimab was administered intravenously to patients every 2 weeks.

Sequencing was performed with immunoSEQ multiplex PCR; in TCRdb, only in-frame clones are kept and a portion is missing. The table has fewer than 55,000 clones, roughly 83% seen once. The CDR3 runs to 15 residues. V lost 2 bases, J lost 3 bases, and 13 bases lay in between. Germline CDR1 KGHSH, CDR2 LQKENI. This material consisted of CD4+ or CD8+ T cells sorted from blood, taken in a trial of the OX40 agonist ivuxolimab. The receptor comes from an adult with an advanced solid tumor such as melanoma, head and neck, liver or kidney cancer. The chain joins TRBV18 to TRBJ1-1, with no clear D. This chain's CDR3 is CASSPTTGVHTEAFF. The CDR3 nucleotides are TGTGCCAGCTCACCAACTACCGGGGTTCACACTGAAGCTTTCTTT.